The T cell receptor (beta chain) under discussion was sequenced for a study of cytomegalovirus exposure and HLA in healthy donors. General study results and limits: Later analysis indicated greater clonal expansion among HLA-associated TCR beta chains than among equally common other chains.

13 Jbeta primers and 60 Vbeta primers were used for the PCR. Here immunoSEQ multiplex PCR was the method, and the copy in TCRdb shows in-frame clones only, minus some. Among roughly 100,000 clones listed, roughly 13% were seen once. Those who donated were healthy bone marrow donors. Unrecorded immune exposures were likely, despite nominal health at sampling. This clone was observed a handful of times. Its antigen is not known. CDR3 length: 13 residues. Per the germline V gene, CDR1 is WSHSY and CDR2 is SAAADI. Sequencing was carried out using PBMCs. The source of this sequence is a middle-aged man in good health and CMV-seropositive. The genes are TRBV10-2 and TRBJ2-5; 7 bases are shared with TRBD2. TRBJ2-7 matches the DNA end more closely, so the J call is doubtful. For the CDR3, the DNA is TGCGCCAGCAGTGTTGCGGGAGCCCACGAGCAGTACTTC. Translation gives CASSVAGAHEQYF.